Presented here are 24 T cell receptor beta chains from one specimen sequenced in a study of blood T cell repertoires in COVID-19. Sequenced by immunoSEQ multiplex PCR; TCRdb stores in-frame clones only, minus some. The sample lists fewer than 70,000 clones; roughly four fifths were seen once. Sequencing input: peripheral blood. Receptor source: a woman aged 80 or over with acute or convalescent COVID-19.

The chain uses TRBV5-4 and TRBJ2-5; 15 bases fit TRBD2. The germline CDR1 and CDR2 sequences are SGHNT and YYREEE (reference sequence). This CDR3 contains 17 residues. V lost 3 bases to trimming and J lost 1 base; unmatched junction nucleotides: 4. The CDR3 DNA sequence: TGTGCCAGCAGCTCCGGGACTAGCGGGGGGATCCAAGAGACCCAGTACTTC. Its translation: CASSSGTSGGIQETQYF.

CDR3 coding DNA: TGTGCCAGCAATCGGGACAGGGAAGGGACTGAAGCTTTCTTT. Protein: CASNRDREGTEAFF. V is TRBV6-5 and J is TRBJ1-1; the match to TRBD1 covers 9 bases. The CDR3 runs 14 residues. Germline loops: CDR1 MNHEY, CDR2 SVGAGI. The ends lost 7 bases at V and 5 bases at J; junction bases unmatched: 8.

V usage is TRBV5-1 and J usage is TRBJ1-2; 10 positions match TRBD1. The V gene end was trimmed by 3 bases and the J gene end by 3 bases; junction bases not matched to a gene: 8. Germline V gene sequence: CDR1 SGHRS, CDR2 YFSETQ. There are 16 residues in the CDR3. As DNA, the CDR3 is TGCGCCAGCAGCTCTGTCCCGGGACAGGGGTACTATGGCTACACCTTC. The encoded protein is CASSSVPGQGYYGYTF. The whole variable domain, remainder taken from reference TRBV5-1 and TRBJ1-2, is KAGVTQTPRYLIKTRGQQVTLSCSPISGHRSVSWYQQTPGQGLQFLFEYFSETQRNKGNFPGRFSGRQFSNSRSEMNVSTLELGDSALYLCASSSVPGQGYYGYTFGSGTRLTVV.

This chain connects TRBV7-8 to TRBJ1-5, with 8 positions matching TRBD1. The V gene end was trimmed by 5 bases and the J gene end by 4 bases; junction bases not matched to a gene: 7. The length of the CDR3 is 15 residues. Germline assignment: CDR1 SGHVS and CDR2 FQNEAQ. The CDR3 loop is CASSTGRTGNQPQHF. CDR3 DNA: TGTGCCAGCAGCACTGGTCGGACAGGGAATCAGCCCCAGCATTTT.

The CDR3 loop reads CASSQGFRKNTEAFF. DNA of the CDR3: TGTGCCAGCAGCCAAGGATTCAGAAAGAACACTGAAGCTTTCTTT. This rearrangement joins TRBV4-2 to TRBJ1-1; D gene uncertain. Per germline, CDR1 LGHNA and CDR2 YNFKEQ. CDR3 length equals 15 residues. V lost 1 base, J lost 1 base, and 10 bases lay in between.

This clone was counted only a few times. This chain joins TRBV5-8 and TRBJ1-2; no clear D gene. The germline V gene encodes CDR1 SGHTS and CDR2 YDEGEE. The CDR3 extends over 15 amino acids. V lost 6 bases and J 7 bases, leaving 22 bases between the germline ends. Written as DNA, the CDR3 is TGTGCCAGCACCATACGGGTACGAGGGTATGGTGGCTACACCTTC. This codes for CASTIRVRGYGGYTF.

This clone was seen more than once but under ten times. The V gene is TRBV5-4, the J gene TRBJ2-4; TRBD1 aligns across 10 bases. The germline CDR1 and CDR2 sequences are SGHNT and YYREEE (reference sequence). With V trimmed by 3 bases and J by 6 bases, 6 bases remained unmatched. This CDR3 region has 15 residues. This CDR3 is CASSSGTGALNIQYF. The CDR3 nucleotides read TGTGCCAGCAGCTCCGGGACAGGGGCCCTAAACATTCAGTACTTC.

This chain uses TRBV6-2 or TRBV6-3 with TRBJ2-5, with a tentative D call TRBD1 (5 bases). CDR3 length: 15 residues. The V end lost 5 bases, the J end lost 4 bases, and 17 bases lay between the germline ends. Germline loops: CDR1 MNHEY, CDR2 SVGEGT. The CDR3 DNA is TGTGCCAGCAGTCCGCCCCGATCTGGGGCAGAGACCCAGTACTTC. This encodes CASSPPRSGAETQYF.

Here the CDR3 DNA reads TGCGCCAGCAGCCAAGAGGCTCAGCAGCCCCAGCATTTT. Translated: CASSQEAQQPQHF. The V gene is TRBV4-1, the J gene TRBJ1-5; D gene ambiguous. With 0 bases removed from V and 7 bases from J, the gap between germline ends came to 7 bases. The germline V gene encodes CDR1 MGHRA and CDR2 YSYEKL. The CDR3 spans 13 residues.

V and J are TRBV6-4 and TRBJ2-3; TRBD1 matches at 8 bases. The CDR3 consists of 15 residues. Germline V CDR1 and CDR2: MRHNA, SNTAGT. The V segment lost 4 bases and the J segment 3 bases; nucleotides outside the gene matches: 6. DNA for the CDR3: TGTGCCAGCAGTGTCCGACAGGGGACTACAGATACGCAGTATTTT. Its translation: CASSVRQGTTDTQYF.

The chain employs TRBV6-6 and TRBJ1-6; TRBD1 might be the D (5 bases). The germline V gene has CDR1 MNHNY and CDR2 SVGAGI (reference sequence). The CDR3 spans 15 residues. Trimming pared 6 bases from V and 5 bases from J, leaving 14 bases between. The CDR3 reads CASSEIGEDNSPLHF. CDR3 coding DNA: TGTGCCAGCAGCGAAATAGGGGAGGATAATTCACCCCTCCACTTT.

This chain uses TRBV7-2 with TRBJ1-5, with 9 bases identical to TRBD1. CDR1 SGHTA and CDR2 FQGNSA come from the germline V gene. This CDR3 spans 15 amino acids. The V gene end was trimmed by 2 bases and the J gene end by 4 bases; junction bases not matched to a gene: 3. The CDR3 loop reads CASSLRGQGNQPQHF. Here the CDR3 DNA reads TGTGCCAGCAGCTTAAGGGGACAGGGAAATCAGCCCCAGCATTTT.

This rearrangement joins TRBV11-2 to TRBJ2-7; a possible D gene is TRBD2 (6 bases). Between the trimmed V and J ends, which lost 1 base and 6 bases, there was a span of 13 bases. The CDR3 is 14 amino acids. CDR1 is SGHAT, CDR2 FQNNGV, per germline. The CDR3 DNA reads TGTGCCAGCAGCTTAGGTGTGGCGGGGTCCGAGCAGTACTTC. Its protein is CASSLGVAGSEQYF.

The chain has TRBV28 and TRBJ2-7, with TRBD2 as a possible D gene (5 bases). Trimming left V 7 bases short and J 6 bases short, with 16 bases between. This CDR3 contains 13 residues. Germline V gene lookup returns CDR1 MDHEN and CDR2 SYDVKM. CDR3 residues: CASTIPGVGEQYF. Here the CDR3 DNA reads TGTGCCAGCACTATTCCCGGGGTAGGCGAGCAGTACTTC.

V gene TRBV6-5 combines with J gene TRBJ2-3; tentative D call: TRBD2 (5 bases). Looked up from germline, CDR1 is MNHEY and CDR2 is SVGAGI. The V end was cut by 8 bases, the J end by 3 bases, with 12 bases between. This CDR3 has 13 residues. The CDR3 bases are TGTGCCAGCTCAACGGGGTGGACAGATACGCAGTATTTT. Its protein product is CASSTGWTDTQYF.

The genes are TRBV30 and TRBJ2-7; weak D call: TRBD1 (5 bases). The V and J ends lost 0 bases and 6 bases respectively, with 12 bases between them. CDR3 length: 13 residues. The germline gives CDR1 GTSNPN, CDR2 SVGIG (reference sequence). The CDR3 sequence is CAWSVGLQGEQYF. CDR3 bases: TGTGCCTGGAGTGTAGGTTTGCAGGGCGAGCAGTACTTC.

This clone was recorded a few times. V gene TRBV14 combines with J gene TRBJ1-2; TRBD1 aligns across 7 bases. Germline assignment: CDR1 SGHDN and CDR2 FVKESK. The CDR3 extends over 14 amino acids. V lost 4 bases and J lost 8; bases outside the gene matches: 10. The CDR3 loop is CASSPTGRDGGYTF. As DNA, the CDR3 is TGTGCCAGCAGCCCGACAGGGAGAGATGGCGGCTACACCTTC.

The chain combines TRBV6-5 with TRBJ1-1; 7 positions agree with TRBD1. Germline-derived CDR1 and CDR2 are MNHEY and SVGAGI. The CDR3 contains 15 residues. J was trimmed by 2 bases and V by 7 bases; bases with no gene match: 10. The CDR3 loop is CASTPPGQTNTEAFF. The CDR3 nucleotides are TGTGCCAGCACCCCACCGGGACAGACCAACACTGAAGCTTTCTTT.

This rearrangement joins TRBV29-1 to TRBJ1-1; D remains unclear. The CDR3 has 13 residues. CDR1 is SQVTM and CDR2 is ANQGSEA in the germline V gene. Trimming removed 6 bases from V and 1 base from J, with 12 bases in between. The CDR3 here is CSVHPQTNTEAFF. As DNA, the CDR3 is TGCAGCGTCCACCCACAAACGAACACTGAAGCTTTCTTT.

The J gene is TRBJ1-2, the V gene TRBV4-1; D perhaps matches TRBD1 (5 bases). The CDR3 loop spans 17 amino acids. Germline values: CDR1 MGHRA, CDR2 YSYEKL. Deletions cut 4 bases from V and 4 bases from J, with 22 bases between. As DNA, the CDR3 is TGCGCCAGCAGCCGGAGGGGATTGGGAGGCGGTACCTATGGCTACACCTTC. It translates to CASSRRGLGGGTYGYTF.

This clone qualifies as medium-sized (0.01 to 0.1%). The chain uses TRBV19 and TRBJ1-1; no clear D gene. Germline CDR1 reads LNHDA; CDR2 reads SQIVND (reference sequence). CDR3 length: 13 residues. V gave up 0 bases and J gave up 7 bases, with 9 bases separating them. The CDR3 sequence is CASSIDYSSEAFF. CDR3 nucleotides: TGTGCCAGTAGTATAGATTACAGCAGTGAAGCTTTCTTT.

The table lists this clone with a count of one. The rearrangement joins TRBV29-1 to TRBJ2-3; 7 bases map to TRBD1. V lost 4 bases to trimming and J lost 7 bases; unmatched junction nucleotides: 5. The CDR3 is made up of 12 amino acids. Germline assignment: CDR1 SQVTM and CDR2 ANQGSEA. The CDR3 DNA sequence: TGCAGCGTTGGACAGACAGGGAATACGCAGTATTTT. Protein sequence: CSVGQTGNTQYF.

This chain joins TRBV3-1 (or the pseudogene TRBV3-2) and TRBJ2-1, with 10 bases identical to TRBD1. Germline trimming cut 1 base from V and 2 bases from J; bases unmatched to any gene: 5. The germline CDR1 and CDR2 sequences are LGHDT and YNNKEL (reference sequence). The CDR3 runs 17 residues. DNA of the CDR3: TGTGCCAGCAGCCAAGGCCCTGGACAGGGGGCCTACAATGAGCAGTTCTTC. This sequence encodes CASSQGPGQGAYNEQFF.

This chain joins TRBV6-5 and TRBJ1-6; D uncertain. V was shortened by 7 bases and J by 8 bases, with 18 bases between the two germline ends. CDR1 is MNHEY, CDR2 SVGAGI, per germline. The CDR3 is 15 residues long. This chain's CDR3 is CASTQNPGGDSPLHF. The CDR3 bases are TGTGCCAGCACCCAGAACCCGGGTGGCGATTCACCCCTCCACTTT.